Listed below are T cell receptor beta chains from one sample, sequenced in a study of blood T cell repertoires in COVID-19. Sequenced by immunoSEQ multiplex PCR; TCRdb stores in-frame clones only, minus some. This table holds 150,000 to 200,000 clones, nearly 90% found once. The material sequenced was peripheral blood. The source of these receptors is a man between 18 and 29 years old who had recovered from COVID-19. Both conserved end residues are part of each CDR3. A D gene is named only where the DNA matches it firmly. Clone size is stated in some rows and not others, as once, few, many or a class when expanded.

CDR3 length,V gene,clone size,J gene,D gene,CDR3 DNA,CDR3 protein
15,TRBV6-5,-,TRBJ1-4,TRBD1,TGTGCCAGCAGTACCCGACAGGGTGGGGGTGAAAAACTGTTTTTT,CASSTRQGGGEKLFF
15,TRBV20-1,-,TRBJ2-7,-,TGCAGTGCTAGTACCCCGGCAGGGTGGGGATACGAGCAGTACTTC,CSASTPAGWGYEQYF
14,TRBV6-2/TRBV6-3,-,TRBJ2-7,-,TGTGCCAGCAGTTACGCAATTAGAAACTACGAGCAGTACTTC,CASSYAIRNYEQYF
21,TRBV9,-,TRBJ1-2,TRBD1,TGTGCCAGCTGGGGAGTTCGCCAGGGACAGCCCCAGACCGTCCGGGTCTATGGCTACACCTTC,CASWGVRQGQPQTVRVYGYTF
16,TRBV7-2,once,TRBJ2-5,-,TGTGCCAGCAGCTTAGGGTGGGATGGTAGCAGGGCGACCCAGTACTTC,CASSLGWDGSRATQYF
13,TRBV30,-,TRBJ2-1,-,TGTGCCTGGAAACAAGGGAGCTTCAATGAGCAGTTCTTC,CAWKQGSFNEQFF
16,TRBV13,-,TRBJ2-1,-,TGTGCCAGCAGCCCGGGTGATAAGAAACCCCGACCGGAGCAGTTCTTC,CASSPGDKKPRPEQFF
11,TRBV30,-,TRBJ2-5,-,TGTGCCTGGAGTCAAGAGGAGACCCAGTACTTC,CAWSQEETQYF
14,TRBV12-5,-,TRBJ1-1,TRBD1,TGTGCTAGTGGCCTGACAGGGTTTGGCACTGAAGCTTTCTTT,CASGLTGFGTEAFF
14,TRBV7-2,-,TRBJ1-1,TRBD1,TGTGCCAGCAGCTTGACAGGGGGGAACACTGAAGCTTTCTTT,CASSLTGGNTEAFF
14,TRBV10-3,-,TRBJ2-2,-,TGTGCCATCACCGATTCTAGATACACCGGGGAGCTGTTTTTT,CAITDSRYTGELFF
15,TRBV21-1,-,TRBJ2-1,-,TGTGCCAGCAGACCCGGGGAGCGGGAGTGGAATGAGCAGTTCTTC,CASRPGEREWNEQFF
15,TRBV19,-,TRBJ2-6,-,TGTGCCAGTCTTAACGGGGTCACGGGGGCCAACGTCCTGACTTTC,CASLNGVTGANVLTF
16,TRBV9,-,TRBJ2-2,-,TGTGCCAGCAGCTCCGCCGGGACTTACCTCACCGGGGAGCTGTTTTTT,CASSSAGTYLTGELFF
11,TRBV30,-,TRBJ2-3,-,TGTGCCTGGAGTGAGGAGGATACGCAGTATTTT,CAWSEEDTQYF
15,TRBV7-2,-,TRBJ2-7,-,TGTGCCAGCAGCTTAGTGACTAGTTTCACCTACGAGCAGTACTTC,CASSLVTSFTYEQYF
14,TRBV2,-,TRBJ2-5,-,TGTGCCAGCAGTCTTACAGGGGGGGAAGAGACCCAGTACTTC,CASSLTGGEETQYF
13,TRBV5-5,-,TRBJ2-5,-,TGTGCCAGCAGCTTGGATCCAGAAGAGACCCAGTACTTC,CASSLDPEETQYF
15,TRBV10-3,-,TRBJ2-1,TRBD1,TGTGCCATCAGTGGGACCCCGGGACAGTACAATGAGCAGTTCTTC,CAISGTPGQYNEQFF
12,TRBV6-5,-,TRBJ1-2,TRBD1,TGTGCCAGCAGTCCGGACAGGAGGGGCTACACCTTC,CASSPDRRGYTF
12,TRBV5-5,-,TRBJ2-1,-,TGTGCCAGCAGCCCTCGCCTGAGGGAGCAGTTCTTC,CASSPRLREQFF
14,TRBV3-1/TRBV3-2,once,TRBJ1-1,TRBD1,TGTGCCAGCAGCCAAAAGACAGGGGTCGGTGAAGCTTTCTTT,CASSQKTGVGEAFF
15,TRBV6-5,once,TRBJ2-5,TRBD1,TGTGCCAGCAGTTACTCCCCGACAGGGCAAGAGACCCAGTACTTC,CASSYSPTGQETQYF
14,TRBV7-9,-,TRBJ1-5,-,TGTGCCAGCAGCTCCTTACAGGGTACTCAGCCCCAGCATTTT,CASSSLQGTQPQHF
14,TRBV6-5,-,TRBJ1-5,-,TGTGCCAGCAGCCTCGGGGTGACGGGGTGGCCCCAGCATTTT,CASSLGVTGWPQHF
15,TRBV5-1,-,TRBJ2-2,-,TGCGCCAGCAGCTTGGCCGTAGCTGAGGCCGGGGAGCTGTTTTTT,CASSLAVAEAGELFF
14,TRBV5-4,few,TRBJ2-1,TRBD2,TGTGCCAGCAGCTCCGGGACTACCTACAATGAGCAGTTCTTC,CASSSGTTYNEQFF